This TCR beta chain appears in the sequencing data of a study of cytomegalovirus exposure and HLA in healthy donors. CDR3 length equals 14 residues. The V gene end was trimmed by 4 bases and the J gene end by 3 bases; junction bases not matched to a gene: 3. Germline-derived CDR1 and CDR2 are SGHNT and YYREEE (reference sequence). Sequenced by immunoSEQ multiplex PCR; TCRdb stores in-frame clones only, minus some. In the table there are under 400,000 clones, around 86% of which are singletons. Study results and caveats: The study put around 180 TCR beta chains on its list as cytomegalovirus-associated. In vitro confirmation showed three CMV-associated chains to be CMV antigen specific. Whilst most TCR sequences proved rare, a subset of public TCRs occurred across many donors.

While the first cohort had over 650 subjects, the donors belonged to the separate validation cohort of roughly 120 subjects. In the case of this clone: Its matching antigen is unknown.

The chain employs TRBV5-4 and TRBJ2-7; 11 bases fit TRBD1. Sequencing was carried out using PBMCs. The clonotype originates from a woman aged 18-29 years in good health and CMV-seronegative. The CDR3 nucleotides are TGTGCCAGCAGCCCTGGGACAGGGGGCTACGAGCAGTACTTC. Protein product: CASSPGTGGYEQYF.